This paragraph reports one TCR beta chain. Its target is not known. Profiled with immunoSEQ multiplex PCR; TCRdb holds only in-frame clones, not every one. The table has tens of thousands of clones, about 82% seen once. The data are from a study of lymphopenia after photon versus proton radiotherapy. The CDR3 is 18 residues long. Germline V gene sequence: CDR1 GTSNPN, CDR2 SVGIG (reference sequence). V lost 0 bases to trimming and J lost 2 bases; unmatched junction nucleotides: 9. Regarding the study as a whole: In patients who died, overall survival fell as post-nadir TCR diversity dropped more.

This chain joins TRBV30 and TRBJ2-1, with 11 bases matching TRBD2. The starting material was peripheral blood, obtained from a patient treated with proton-based radiotherapy. This TCR was sampled from a woman in her 70s with pancreatic cancer. CDR3 residues: CAWSVSSGRPAAYNEQFF. DNA for the CDR3: TGTGCCTGGAGTGTCTCTAGCGGGAGGCCCGCCGCCTACAATGAGCAGTTCTTC.